This T cell receptor (beta chain) came from a study of cytomegalovirus exposure and HLA in healthy donors (dated by TCRdb to about 2017). Notes on the research overall: In an earlier analysis of approximately 500 of the donors, under 300 Gb of sequence data and 90 million to 120 million unique TCR beta sequences from some 170 million T cells were reported. An early release that covered about 640 HLA-typed donors contained approximately 300 gigabases of sequencing data and tens of millions of unique TCR sequences. Among the roughly 430 genotyped donors, 81% belonged to the genetic ancestry cluster associated with self-reported Caucasian donors. The study aimed to test whether cataloging public T cell receptors could reveal signatures of past pathogen exposure. The T cell repertoires of 670 or so subjects were profiled by immunosequencing and related to cytomegalovirus serostatus. A separate validation cohort of over 95 different subjects was used in addition to the approximately 700-subject first cohort. To predict cytomegalovirus infection status, the study combined high-throughput TCR immunosequencing, statistical association of individual TCRs with disease status, and machine learning. In a later analysis, previously published TCR beta repertoires from several hundred donors were re-analyzed and high-resolution HLA genotyping was added so that TCR occurrence patterns could be studied. Rather than using new phenotypic data, the later analysis identified candidate immune exposures from TCR beta sequences and from how often those sequences occurred across donors. In an earlier analysis of roughly 540 of the donors, high-throughput TCR beta sequencing was used to judge whether each TCR beta V gene segment behaved as functional or pseudogenic. Donor age, sex, ethnicity and CMV serostatus were compiled alongside the repertoire data. A later genetic analysis used genome-wide SNP genotypes for about three fifths of the roughly 700 donors, treating that subset as a discovery cohort. All discovery cohort repertoires had been generated using a single sequencing platform. Both class I and class II loci were covered by HLA typing, at four-digit resolution. Typing coverage differed by locus: A, B, C, DRB1 and DQB1 were typed in roughly 629-630 donors, DQA1 in about 560, DPA1 in around 580, and DPB1 in 450 to 480. A handful of DR-DQ haplotypes were handled as single units for association and clustering because linkage in the cohort was strong. Among around 400 genotyped donors of the cohort, an average of around 250,000 unique TCR beta nucleotide sequences was sequenced per donor, of which about 18% were non-productive. Results and caveats for the whole study, not just this receptor: According to a later analysis, parvovirus B19, influenza, CMV and Epstein-Barr virus appeared linked to several top co-occurrence clusters. While some public TCRs were present in many individuals, most TCR sequences turned up only very rarely across donors. A later analysis associated 16,951 TCR beta sequences with specific HLA alleles at a false discovery rate of 0.05. V-gene and J-gene trimming of TCR beta chains was associated with a missense DCLRE1C variant in a later genetic analysis, and the association was replicated in an independent cohort. CMV serostatus was the only immune exposure information available for the cohort. In a later analysis, most CMV-associated TCR beta chains were found to appear HLA-restricted, with HLA associations seemingly driven largely by CMV exposure. When HLA alleles, especially DR and DQ, strongly co-occurred, TCR associations were difficult to assign to individual alleles. The classifier was reported to diagnose cytomegalovirus status with high specificity and sensitivity in both the original cohort and the validation cohort. According to a later genetic analysis, donors in an Asian-associated ancestry cluster had fewer N-insertions in productive TCRs than the roughly 700-donor mean. A further reported finding was that TCR beta sequences accurately predicted the HLA-A and HLA-B alleles for most subjects in the first cohort. The study gave a list of over 150 TCR beta chains associated with cytomegalovirus. Some IMGT-functional V segments, including TRBV6-2 and TRBV6-3, could not be distinguished by the 87-base-pair reads and were therefore excluded. A few of the identified cytomegalovirus-associated TCR beta chains were confirmed in vitro to be specific for cytomegalovirus antigens. Over 15 rarely observed V segments, including chromosome 9 orphons, were excluded from the earlier analysis of about 500 of the donors because counts were too low. A later analysis found that TCR association rates varied across HLA loci, with DRB1 alleles showing the most associated TCRs and HLA-C alleles the fewest. Because some donors lacked HLA typing at each locus, the association tests relied only on the typed subset. Linkage disequilibrium might explain the correlated functional status among segregating V segments, but an unknown experimental factor could not be ruled out. Only TCR beta chains were sequenced in this cohort, and the absence of alpha or paired-chain data limited detectable features. Sequencing depth was assumed to be roughly uniform across donors in the presence/absence analyses, though that assumption may not hold. A group of highly shared sequence variants was considered likely to be a technical artifact of the sequencing pipeline. The authors suggested that the approach could potentially be generalized to other disease states and immunological phenotypes. In an earlier analysis of fewer than 750 of the donors, most TCR beta V segments were observed in productive rearrangements about 90% or about 30% of the time, broadly matching IMGT annotations. In a later analysis, HLA-associated TCR beta chains were found to be more clonally expanded and to have lower generation probabilities than equally common non-associated chains.

Worth noting for this clone: Its target antigen remains unknown. Nothing much larger sits one base from this clone, and base qualities are not available.

The CDR3 sequence holds 16 residues, the cysteine and phenylalanine included. This entry keeps only the CDR3 DNA: 48 bases, framed from base 1. The V end gives up 6 bases and the J end 3 bases, leaving 9 bases in the junction not matched to a gene. In the germline V gene, CDR1 corresponds to MGHRA and CDR2 to YSYEKL. Library construction relied on the immunoSEQ multiplex PCR assay. For the multiplex PCR, a mixture combining 60 forward primers for TCR Vbeta segments and 13 reverse primers for TCR Jbeta segments was used. Amplification of the CDR3 region of rearranged TCR beta genes was performed with a multiplex PCR assay on genomic DNA. The Illumina HiSeq System was used to sequence the amplified TCR beta libraries as 87-base-pair reads. The authors' pipeline ran thus. A later analysis tallied 70 million to 100 million unique TCR beta chains across the approximately 670 repertoires, and roughly 11 million of those chains were shared by two or more donors. Raw reads were error-corrected and collapsed into unique sequences by a nearest-neighbor algorithm in which closely related sequences were merged to remove PCR and sequencing errors. CDR3 sequences were aligned to IMGT reference sequences to assign V, D and J gene segments. For a sequence to be retained, a match of at least six nucleotides was required to both a V gene segment and a J gene segment. A rearrangement counted as productive if the CDR3 had no stop codons and remained in frame with V and J, and every other rearrangement counted as non-productive. Following IMGT convention, CDR3 was defined as the stretch from the second conserved V-encoded cysteine up to the conserved J-encoded phenylalanine. The earlier analysis of 587 of the donors excluded any sequence lacking an unambiguous match to a single V gene segment. In an earlier analysis of some 590 of the donors, a V segment was called functional when productive rearrangements were above 56.7%, and segregating when the standard deviation between donors exceeded 5%. To diagnose cytomegalovirus status from the catalog of TCR beta chain sequences, a statistical classification framework was built. In a later analysis, TCR nucleotide sequences were compared against IMGT/GENE-DB human TR gene sequences so that V and J genes could be assigned. In a later analysis, CDR3 sequences and most-parsimonious VDJ recombination scenarios were assigned using the TCRdist pipeline. In a later analysis, each TCR beta chain was defined by its CDR3 amino acid sequence together with its V-gene family, and reads lacking a unique V-gene family were excluded. A later analysis removed 592 highly shared, low-generation-probability nucleotide sequences to deal with suspected cross-contamination and a sequencing artifact. In a later analysis, a clonal expansion index was calculated for each public chain from normalized within-repertoire ranks of inferred template counts. A later analysis computed generation probabilities with a VDJ recombination model fitted to out-of-frame rearrangements, and checked the results against IGoR. A later analysis scored TCR-TCR, TCR-HLA and TCR-CMV co-occurrence with hypergeometric tests, applying a repertoire-size bias correction to TCR pairs. In a later analysis, false discovery rates were estimated by permuting HLA or CMV assignments 20 times. A later analysis grouped co-occurring TCRs with DBSCAN, adding TCRdist sequence similarity when clustering within HLA-allele-positive subsets. Repertoires with fewer than 30,000 or more than 120,000 public chains, plus five repertoires with anomalous nucleotide sharing, were excluded from co-occurrence clustering. In TCRdb, the immuneACCESS table is reduced to in-frame sequences with V and J assigned. These tables do not hold every clone; where another copy was compared, an unresolved V gene accounts for under half, and the others remain unexplained. For V, J and clone size, that table is used; D and trimming come from the DNA. This sample has around 160,000 clones in its table, and over 80% of those were observed once. More than 1.5% of the sample belongs to the ten largest clones.

The cohort comprised hundreds of healthy bone marrow donors. At the time of sampling, all cohort members were nominally healthy, though unrecorded immune exposures were likely present. The donor was CMV seronegative and belonged to the group of 352 seronegative cohort members. Each donor provided a peripheral blood sample, and peripheral blood mononuclear cells were used for TCR beta sequencing. The Qiagen DNeasy Blood Extraction Kit was used to extract genomic DNA from the blood cell samples. The rearrangement combines TRBV4-1 with TRBJ2-4; TRBD2 matches 9 bases in the middle. The TCR was taken from a woman between 18 and 29 years old in good health and CMV-seronegative. Source material: PBMCs. In nucleotide form, the sequence is TGCGCCAGCAGTGAAGCGGGGGGATGGAGCAAAAACATTCAGTACTTC. It codes for CASSEAGGWSKNIQYF.